What follows is one T cell receptor beta chain and its context. Clones were read by immunoSEQ multiplex PCR, and TCRdb kept only the in-frame ones, dropping some. The table includes over 150,000 clones, about 86% detected once. The sample is drawn from a study of blood T cell repertoires in COVID-19. The CDR3 covers 18 residues. Trimming took 3 bases from V and 3 from J; bases not matched to a gene: 9. CDR1 and CDR2 (germline): MNHNS, SASEGT. The sequenced material came from peripheral blood. The V call is TRBV6-1, the J call TRBJ2-2; 11 bases fit TRBD2. This TCR came from a woman between 65 and 79 years old with COVID-19, enrolled during active disease. The CDR3 region is CASSDMLAGGSDTGELFF. The CDR3 region has the DNA TGTGCCAGCAGTGATATGCTAGCGGGGGGTTCTGACACCGGGGAGCTGTTTTTT.